This T cell receptor (beta chain) derives from a study of T cells in Graves' hyperthyroidism and ophthalmopathy. Fresh peripheral blood, around 10 ml of it, supplied the PBMCs. RNA transcripts provided the source from which TCR beta CDR3 regions were amplified. Researchers ran a first-round RT-PCR on the TCR CDR3 using the HTBI primer set. TCRdb passed the multiplex PCR reads through MiXCR, listing each CDR3 protein once. The sample lists about 350,000 distinct CDR3 sequences, about 15% occurring once. This clonotype has ten or more counts. CDR3 length: 14 residues. From germline, CDR1 is DFQATT and CDR2 SNEGSKA (reference sequence). The V end lost 0 bases, the J end lost 2 bases, and 9 bases lay between the germline ends.

V is TRBV20-1 and J is TRBJ2-3; the D is unclear. The sample was blood. This TCR came from a woman aged 25 to 39 with Graves' hyperthyroidism. This chain's CDR3 is CSARDPVTTDTQYF. The DNA for the CDR3 is TGCAGTGCTAGAGATCCAGTGACCACAGATACGCAGTATTTT.